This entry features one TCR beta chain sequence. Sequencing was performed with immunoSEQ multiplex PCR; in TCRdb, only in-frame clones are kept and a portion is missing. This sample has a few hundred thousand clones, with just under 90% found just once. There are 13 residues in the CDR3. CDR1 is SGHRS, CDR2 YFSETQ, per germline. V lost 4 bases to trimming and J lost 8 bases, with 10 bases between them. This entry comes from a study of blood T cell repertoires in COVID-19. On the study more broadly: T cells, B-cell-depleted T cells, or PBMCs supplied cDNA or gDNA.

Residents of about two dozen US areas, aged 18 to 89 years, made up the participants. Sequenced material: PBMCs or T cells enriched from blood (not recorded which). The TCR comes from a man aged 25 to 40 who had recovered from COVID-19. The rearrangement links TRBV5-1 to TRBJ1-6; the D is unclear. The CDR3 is CASSPQEDSPLHF. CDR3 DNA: TGCGCCAGCAGCCCGCAGGAAGATTCACCCCTCCACTTT. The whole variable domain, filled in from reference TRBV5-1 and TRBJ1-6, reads KAGVTQTPRYLIKTRGQQVTLSCSPISGHRSVSWYQQTPGQGLQFLFEYFSETQRNKGNFPGRFSGRQFSNSRSEMNVSTLELGDSALYLCASSPQEDSPLHFGNGTRLTVT.